Shown below are 14 T cell receptor beta chains from a single sample sequenced in a study of T cells after yellow fever vaccination. TCRdb re-called the 5' RACE reads with MiXCR, one entry per CDR3 protein. The data hold approximately 300,000 distinct CDR3 sequences, with 7.5% to 9% observed a single time. Here the sequenced sample was PBMCs, taken on the day of the first yellow fever vaccination. The receptors were sampled from a man between 18 and 29 years old who received the YFV17D yellow fever vaccine.

This clonotype was seen repeatedly, ten times or more. This chain uses TRBV4-1 with TRBJ2-1; TRBD1 agrees at 12 bases. Trimming at V came to 5 bases and at J to 8 bases, leaving 7 bases not matched to a gene. Per the germline V gene, CDR1 is MGHRA and CDR2 is YSYEKL. The CDR3 covers 15 residues. CDR3 nucleotide sequence: TGCGCCAGCAGCAAACCGGGACAGGGGGCCCATGAGCAGTTCTTC. It encodes CASSKPGQGAHEQFF.

This sequence joins TRBV27 and TRBJ1-6; D might be TRBD1 (6 bases). Trimming removed 7 bases at V and 10 bases at J, with 32 bases between. Germline lookup yields CDR1 MNHEY and CDR2 SMNVEV (reference sequence). This CDR3 has 19 amino acids. The CDR3 nucleotides read TGTGCCAGCACCCAAAGAGGGGGGGGCAAACGAAGCGGGGGATCACCCCTCCACTTT. It codes for CASTQRGGGKRSGGSPLHF.

The chain joins TRBV6-7 to TRBJ1-5; no reliable D call. TRBV6-7 is marked as an open reading frame, function uncertain. The CDR3 is made up of 17 amino acids. Between the trimmed V and J ends, which lost 5 bases and 0 bases, there was a span of 17 bases. CDR3 coding DNA: TGTGCCAGCAGTCGATACCAAAGGACCCATAGCAATCAGCCCCAGCATTTT. Protein sequence: CASSRYQRTHSNQPQHF.

The J gene is TRBJ2-1, the V gene TRBV28; D may be TRBD1 or TRBD2 (6 bases each). Trimming removed 7 bases from V and 3 bases from J, with 13 bases in between. Germline V gives CDR1 MDHEN, CDR2 SYDVKM. The length of the CDR3 is 14 residues. As DNA, the CDR3 is TGTGCCAGCAAGGTGGGGGGCAACTACAATGAGCAGTTCTTC. Its protein is CASKVGGNYNEQFF.

This clonotype was counted at least ten times. V is TRBV11-2 and J is TRBJ1-2; 8 bases line up with TRBD1. Trimming at V came to 4 bases and at J to 5 bases, leaving 6 bases not matched to a gene. The germline gives CDR1 SGHAT, CDR2 FQNNGV. This CDR3 is built from 14 residues. The CDR3 sequence is CASSSIQGAYGYTF. DNA for the CDR3: TGTGCCAGCAGCTCCATCCAGGGGGCGTATGGCTACACCTTC.

The chain links TRBV4-1 to TRBJ2-5; no firm D call. The CDR3 runs to 14 residues. Between the trimmed V and J ends, which lost 1 base and 2 bases, there was a span of 8 bases. The germline V gene encodes CDR1 MGHRA and CDR2 YSYEKL. The CDR3 region is CASSQGPRQETQYF. In DNA, the CDR3 is TGCGCCAGCAGCCAAGGCCCACGGCAAGAGACCCAGTACTTC.

This clonotype was picked up a small number of times. This chain connects TRBV5-1 to TRBJ1-6; 11 bases agree with TRBD1. Looked up from germline, CDR1 is SGHRS and CDR2 is YFSETQ. V lost 1 base and J lost 10; bases outside the gene matches: 13. This CDR3 contains 18 residues. CDR3 loop: CASSLSLYGTGGESPLHF. CDR3 bases: TGCGCCAGCAGCTTGTCATTATATGGGACAGGGGGAGAGTCACCCCTCCACTTT.

This clonotype was detected only a few times. The chain joins TRBV19 to TRBJ2-7; D is unclear. The ends were cut back, 6 bases at V and 0 bases at J, with 12 bases in the middle. Looked up from germline, CDR1 is LNHDA and CDR2 is SQIVND (reference sequence). The CDR3 consists of 14 residues. This CDR3 reads CASSLEAASYEQYF. The CDR3 region has the DNA TGTGCCAGTAGCCTCGAAGCTGCCTCCTACGAGCAGTACTTC.

This chain uses TRBV5-4 with TRBJ2-3; D uncertain. Trimming took 8 bases from V and 2 from J, leaving 9 bases between them. The germline CDR1 and CDR2 sequences are SGHNT and YYREEE (reference sequence). The CDR3 spans 12 residues. CDR3 amino acids: CASQTDTDTQYF. In nucleotides, the CDR3 is TGTGCCAGTCAGACTGACACAGATACGCAGTATTTT.

This clonotype appeared a few times. This chain links TRBV4-3 with TRBJ2-1, with 10 nucleotides matching TRBD1. In germline, CDR1 is LGHNA, CDR2 YSLEER. Trimming took 4 bases from V and 8 from J; bases not matched to a gene: 5. CDR3 length: 14 amino acids. CDR3 in amino acids: CASSRRDRGYEQFF. The CDR3 DNA reads TGCGCCAGCAGCCGCCGGGACAGGGGATATGAGCAGTTCTTC.

This clonotype appeared a single time. This rearrangement joins TRBV20-1 to TRBJ1-4; D gene unclear. Germline loops: CDR1 DFQATT, CDR2 SNEGSKA (reference sequence). Trimming removed 3 bases from V and 3 bases from J, with 5 bases in between. The CDR3 extends over 12 amino acids. The CDR3, as DNA: TGCAGTGCTAGTTCCTCTAATGAAAAACTGTTTTTT. Its translation: CSASSSNEKLFF.

A few counts support this clonotype. The gene calls are TRBV6-5 and TRBJ2-6, with D hard to call. CDR3 length: 13 amino acids. CDR1 MNHEY and CDR2 SVGAGI come from the germline V gene. The V and J ends lost 6 bases and 0 bases respectively, with 3 bases between them. The CDR3 DNA reads TGTGCCAGCAGCGACTCTGGGGCCAACGTCCTGACTTTC. Its protein is CASSDSGANVLTF.

The genes are TRBV9 and TRBJ2-4; 8 bases map to TRBD1. The junction had 2 bases not matched to a gene; V was cut back by 6 bases and J by 6 bases. Germline V gene data show CDR1 as SGDLS and CDR2 as YYNGEE. The CDR3 is made up of 12 amino acids. CDR3 in DNA: TGTGCCAGCACCGGACAGGGAAACATTCAGTACTTC. It encodes CASTGQGNIQYF.

The rearrangement uses TRBV7-2 and TRBJ2-1; D possibly corresponds to TRBD1 (5 bases). V lost 0 bases, J lost 7 bases, and 7 bases lay in between. The CDR3 runs to 13 residues. CDR1 is SGHTA, CDR2 FQGNSA, per germline. Here the CDR3 DNA reads TGTGCCAGCAGCTTAGCGCAGGGTAATGAGCAGTTCTTC. Its translation is CASSLAQGNEQFF.